A single TCR beta chain is shown here with its context. This record comes from a study of shared clonotypes between healthy human individuals. About the study: Donors were a couple of women and a few men aged 18 to 49. Researchers assigned three CD4 naive, three CD4 memory, two CD8 naive and one CD8 memory plate to each donor.

Method: immunoSEQ multiplex PCR; TCRdb's copy keeps in-frame clones and lacks some. The table lists a few million clones, around nine tenths of them singletons. Study donors comprised healthy, HIV-negative adults devoid of recent acute infection or vaccination. Memory CD4+ cells were the fraction left after CD45RA+ naive selection. Trimming left V 6 bases short and J 2 bases short, with 16 bases between. The germline V gene encodes CDR1 KGHSH and CDR2 LQKENI. The length of the CDR3 is 15 residues. This sequence was found in a man younger than 30 in good health. The chain employs TRBV18 and TRBJ2-5; D is perhaps TRBD1 (5 bases). The source material was naive CD4+ T cells sorted from blood. Regarding subset: CD45RA+ positively selected. The CDR3 nucleotides read TGTGCCAGCTCCCCTCTCGGGTCAGGGCAAGAGACCCAGTACTTC. Encoded protein: CASSPLGSGQETQYF.